The 28 T cell receptor beta chains presented below share a single source sample, sequenced in a study of T cell responses to AZD1222 COVID-19 vaccine. The protocol was immunoSEQ multiplex PCR, while the TCRdb copy is restricted to in-frame clones and leaves out a portion. The sample yields under 200,000 clones, around 90% seen once. The sample consisted of peripheral blood, taken on day 0 of AZD1222 vaccination. These receptors all come from an adult in good health.

The chain joins TRBV12-3 or TRBV12-4 to TRBJ1-1; D ambiguous. There are 13 residues in the CDR3. Between the trimmed V and J ends, which lost 1 base and 4 bases, there was a span of 7 bases. CDR3 coding DNA: TGTGCCAGCAGTTTAGGGCCGAGCACTGAAGCTTTCTTT. Protein: CASSLGPSTEAFF.

A single count supports this clone. The CDR3 region has the DNA TGTGCCAGCAGCCGGCCAGGGTGGGGGACACCAACAGATACGCAGTATTTT. It yields the protein CASSRPGWGTPTDTQYF. The chain couples TRBV5-4 to TRBJ2-3; TRBD1 is a possible D gene (6 bases). The CDR3 is 17 residues long. The germline V and J ends were trimmed by 4 bases and 3 bases, with 21 bases remaining between them. Germline V gives CDR1 SGHNT, CDR2 YYREEE (reference sequence).

J is TRBJ1-2 and V is TRBV9, with D possibly TRBD1 on 6 matching bases. V was cut by 0 bases and J by 8 bases, with 20 bases left in between. The CDR3 loop spans 16 amino acids. Germline V gene sequence: CDR1 SGDLS, CDR2 YYNGEE. This CDR3 is CASSVESFVRGHGYTF. In DNA form, the CDR3 reads TGTGCCAGCAGCGTAGAGTCATTTGTACGGGGGCACGGCTACACCTTC.

This clone was counted a few times. This sequence joins TRBV29-1 and TRBJ2-3, with 10 nucleotides matching TRBD2. This CDR3 contains 15 residues. Trimming at V came to 7 bases and at J to 1 base, leaving 8 bases not matched to a gene. From germline, CDR1 is SQVTM and CDR2 ANQGSEA. The CDR3 spells CSGQTSGFGTDTQYF. DNA of the CDR3: TGCAGCGGTCAGACTAGCGGGTTTGGCACAGATACGCAGTATTTT.

V usage is TRBV7-9 and J usage is TRBJ2-1, with D possibly being TRBD1 or TRBD2 (5 bases each). CDR3 size: 13 residues. Trimming left V 6 bases short and J 7 bases short, with 13 bases between. Germline-derived CDR1 and CDR2 are SEHNR and FQNEAQ (reference sequence). The chain's CDR3 is CASSVEGQNEQFF. The CDR3 DNA sequence: TGTGCCAGCAGTGTAGAGGGGCAGAATGAGCAGTTCTTC.

The chain recombines TRBV6-2 or TRBV6-3 with TRBJ1-3, with D unclear. The CDR3 extends over 14 amino acids. Trimming took off 6 bases at V and 3 bases at J, with 12 bases between the two ends. The germline V gene has CDR1 MNHEY and CDR2 SVGEGT. The CDR3 reads CASSRTVRGNTIYF. CDR3 DNA: TGTGCCAGCAGCCGGACGGTGCGTGGAAACACCATATATTTT.

The rearrangement links TRBV7-9 to TRBJ2-1, with D perhaps TRBD2 (5 bases). Germline V lookup: CDR1 SEHNR, CDR2 FQNEAQ (reference sequence). The germline V and J ends were trimmed by 2 bases and 10 bases, with 21 bases remaining between them. CDR3 length: 16 amino acids. CDR3 region: CASSLIGRVPSGEQFF. CDR3 nucleotide sequence: TGTGCCAGCAGCTTAATCGGGCGGGTCCCCTCGGGGGAGCAGTTCTTC.

This clone was observed a handful of times. The chain recombines TRBV29-1 with TRBJ2-7; 10 bases match TRBD2. The CDR3 runs 13 residues. Germline-derived CDR1 and CDR2 are SQVTM and ANQGSEA. With 3 bases clipped from V and 6 bases from J, the junction kept 5 bases outside the gene matches. CDR3 nucleotides: TGCAGCGTTGAGGGGACTAGCGAACTCGAGCAGTACTTC. Amino acid sequence: CSVEGTSELEQYF.

This chain links TRBV5-1 with TRBJ2-5, with D unclear. With 0 bases removed from V and 5 bases from J, the gap between germline ends came to 11 bases. The CDR3 length is 14 residues. From germline, CDR1 is SGHRS and CDR2 YFSETQ. CDR3 sequence (DNA): TGCGCCAGCAGCTTGGGTGGGCTGGGTGAGACCCAGTACTTC. Its protein is CASSLGGLGETQYF.

The chain couples TRBV7-6 to TRBJ1-5; 8 positions agree with TRBD1. The CDR3 loop spans 15 amino acids. Germline values: CDR1 SGHVS, CDR2 FNYEAQ. Trimming removed 5 bases from V and 10 bases from J; junction bases left unmatched: 13. The DNA for the CDR3 is TGTGCCAGCAGCGATCGGACAGGGACAATCAGCCCCCAGCATTTT. As protein: CASSDRTGTISPQHF.

J is TRBJ2-1 and V is TRBV25-1; the D gene could be TRBD1 or TRBD2 (5 bases each). V was clipped by 5 bases and J by 4 bases, with 9 bases between them. This CDR3 spans 13 amino acids. Germline CDR1 is MGHDK and CDR2 is SYGVNS. The CDR3 is CASSIREYNEQFF. CDR3 in DNA: TGTGCCAGCAGTATCAGGGAGTACAATGAGCAGTTCTTC.

This clone was recorded a few times. The chain links TRBV28 to TRBJ1-1; tentatively, D is TRBD1 (6 bases). V gave up 8 bases and J gave up 6 bases, with 19 bases separating them. The CDR3 extends over 14 amino acids. Germline V gene sequence: CDR1 MDHEN, CDR2 SYDVKM. CDR3 sequence reads: CASVRGAGGAEAFF. The CDR3 DNA reads as TGTGCCAGCGTAAGGGGAGCCGGGGGCGCTGAAGCTTTCTTT.

The DNA for the CDR3 is TGTGCCAGCAGCTTAAACGTGAACACTGAAGCTTTCTTT. The encoded protein is CASSLNVNTEAFF. The V and J genes are TRBV7-9 and TRBJ1-1; D ambiguous. This CDR3 is 13 amino acids long. The germline V gene has CDR1 SEHNR and CDR2 FQNEAQ (reference sequence). V dropped 2 bases and J dropped 0 bases, with 4 bases sitting between them.

The chain uses TRBV5-1 and TRBJ2-2; TRBD1 matches at 10 bases. The junction had 4 bases not matched to a gene; V was cut back by 4 bases and J by 1 base. CDR3 size: 16 residues. Germline assignment: CDR1 SGHRS and CDR2 YFSETQ. In DNA, the CDR3 is TGCGCCAGCAGCCCCGGACAGGGGGTGAACACCGGGGAGCTGTTTTTT. This translates into CASSPGQGVNTGELFF. Using reference TRBV5-1 and TRBJ2-2 for the parts outside the CDR3, the full variable domain is KAGVTQTPRYLIKTRGQQVTLSCSPISGHRSVSWYQQTPGQGLQFLFEYFSETQRNKGNFPGRFSGRQFSNSRSEMNVSTLELGDSALYLCASSPGQGVNTGELFFGEGSRLTVL.

This clone was counted a single time. V is TRBV28 and J is TRBJ1-4; TRBD1 aligns across 12 bases. The CDR3 is made up of 16 amino acids. The germline gives CDR1 MDHEN, CDR2 SYDVKM. The V and J ends lost 6 bases and 12 bases, in that order; junction bases with no gene match: 14. CDR3 loop: CASSPDTGTGGVELFF. The CDR3 coding sequence is TGTGCCAGCAGCCCCGACACCGGGACAGGGGGCGTGGAACTGTTTTTT. The full variable domain, rest sourced from reference TRBV28 and TRBJ1-4, is DVKVTQSSRYLVKRTGEKVFLECVQDMDHENMFWYRQDPGLGLRLIYFSYDVKMKEKGDIPEGYSVSREKKERFSLILESASTNQTSMYLCASSPDTGTGGVELFFGSGTQLSVL.

The rearrangement joins TRBV19 to TRBJ2-3, with D hard to call. V was shortened by 4 bases and J by 3 bases, with 14 bases between the two germline ends. Germline values: CDR1 LNHDA, CDR2 SQIVND (reference sequence). The CDR3 is 15 residues long. CDR3 amino acids: CASSTGRVMTDTQYF. The CDR3 DNA is TGTGCCAGTAGTACCGGCCGGGTTATGACAGATACGCAGTATTTT.

This sequence joins TRBV15 and TRBJ2-7; D is perhaps TRBD1 or TRBD2 (5 bases each). V was shortened by 3 bases and J by 0 bases, with 18 bases between the two germline ends. The CDR3 loop spans 17 amino acids. The germline V gene has CDR1 LNHNV and CDR2 YYDKDF (reference sequence). This CDR3 reads CATSSRRDPPSSYEQYF. The CDR3 DNA is TGTGCCACCAGCAGCCGCCGGGACCCACCTTCCTCCTACGAGCAGTACTTC.

The chain employs TRBV19 and TRBJ2-7; 10 bases fit TRBD2. Losses at the gene ends were 3 bases for V and 0 bases for J; bases not matched to a gene: 5. The CDR3 has 16 amino acids. Germline values: CDR1 LNHDA, CDR2 SQIVND (reference sequence). CDR3 sequence: CASSIRSSGSSYEQYF. CDR3 DNA sequence: TGTGCCAGTAGTATCCGATCTAGCGGGAGCTCCTACGAGCAGTACTTC.

Only one count was recorded for this clone. This chain uses TRBV29-1 with TRBJ1-4; TRBD1 matches 11 bases. The CDR3 runs to 16 residues. V gave up 1 base and J gave up 7 bases; unmatched junction bases: 8. Germline V gene lookup returns CDR1 SQVTM and CDR2 ANQGSEA. The CDR3 here is CSVEALKGQGGEKLFF. Written as DNA, the CDR3 is TGCAGCGTTGAAGCCCTTAAGGGACAGGGGGGTGAAAAACTGTTTTTT.

The rearrangement joins TRBV2 to TRBJ1-1, with D unresolved. This CDR3 contains 15 residues. Germline CDR1 is SNHLY and CDR2 is FYNNEI. The germline V and J ends were trimmed by 1 base and 7 bases, with 16 bases remaining between them. The CDR3, as DNA: TGTGCCAGCAGTGAAGACAGAGACGCTTCACGTGAAGCTTTCTTT. This translates into CASSEDRDASREAFF.

This clone was picked up a small number of times. The chain is built from TRBV7-2 and TRBJ1-3, with D possibly being TRBD1 (5 bases). V lost 2 bases, J lost 3 bases, and 14 bases lay in between. The CDR3 has 16 residues. Germline V lookup: CDR1 SGHTA, CDR2 FQGNSA. The CDR3 loop is CASSLNPAGNGNTIYF. Here the CDR3 DNA reads TGTGCCAGCAGCTTAAACCCGGCAGGGAATGGAAACACCATATATTTT.

V gene TRBV29-1 combines with J gene TRBJ2-3; TRBD2 agrees at 11 bases. The CDR3 has 16 amino acids. The V segment lost 6 bases and the J segment 0 bases; nucleotides outside the gene matches: 8. From germline, CDR1 is SQVTM and CDR2 ANQGSEA. The CDR3 region is CSVLGLAEPSTDTQYF. The CDR3 DNA sequence: TGCAGCGTCCTGGGACTAGCGGAACCTAGCACAGATACGCAGTATTTT.

The sample holds one count of this clone. The rearrangement joins TRBV11-2 to TRBJ2-7; D is uncertain. The CDR3 is made up of 15 amino acids. In germline, CDR1 is SGHAT, CDR2 FQNNGV. V lost 0 bases, J lost 6 bases, and 15 bases lay in between. The CDR3 region has the DNA TGTGCCAGCAGCTTAGAGATGGTCAGAGTACGCGAGCAGTACTTC. This gives the protein CASSLEMVRVREQYF.

The chain joins TRBV5-4 to TRBJ1-2; weak D call: TRBD1 (5 bases). From germline, CDR1 is SGHNT and CDR2 YYREEE (reference sequence). V was pared by 3 bases and J by 5 bases, with 20 bases between. The CDR3 spans 16 residues. The CDR3 DNA is TGTGCCAGCAGCTCAAGAAGGACATACGGGGATTATGGCTACACCTTC. It specifies CASSSRRTYGDYGYTF.

The genes are TRBV6-5 and TRBJ1-2; D perhaps matches TRBD1 (5 bases). CDR1 and CDR2 from the germline V gene are MNHEY and SVGAGI. The length of the CDR3 is 13 residues. V was clipped by 0 bases and J by 8 bases, with 10 bases between them. CDR3 protein: CASSYSGHLGYTF. DNA of the CDR3: TGTGCCAGCAGTTACTCCGGACATTTGGGCTACACCTTC.

This chain links TRBV30 with TRBJ1-2, with D unclear. V was shortened by 3 bases and J by 5 bases, with 7 bases between the two germline ends. This CDR3 contains 11 residues. CDR1 and CDR2 (germline): GTSNPN, SVGIG (reference sequence). The DNA for the CDR3 is TGTGCCTGGAGCGGGTTATATGGCTACACCTTC. Its protein is CAWSGLYGYTF.

The chain combines TRBV10-3 with TRBJ2-2; weak D call: TRBD1 (6 bases). The germline CDR1 and CDR2 sequences are ENHRY and SYGVKD. This CDR3 has 16 amino acids. V dropped 3 bases and J dropped 2 bases, with 13 bases sitting between them. The CDR3 reads CAISETGTTNTGELFF. Here the CDR3 DNA reads TGTGCCATCAGTGAAACCGGGACAACAAACACCGGGGAGCTGTTTTTT.

V and J are TRBV7-3 and TRBJ2-7; D remains ambiguous. Germline V gene lookup returns CDR1 SGHTA and CDR2 FQGTGA. With 1 base removed from V and 0 bases from J, the gap between germline ends came to 10 bases. The CDR3 has 15 amino acids. The CDR3 bases are TGTGCCAGCAGCTTAAAGGCCAGCGCCTCCTACGAGCAGTACTTC. It codes for CASSLKASASYEQYF.